These 23 T cell receptor beta chains share one sample of origin, sequenced in a study of T cells in localized non-small cell lung cancer (dated by TCRdb to 2018 to 2021). The library was generated by the immunoSEQ multiplex PCR assay. Drawn from immuneACCESS, this table holds only the in-frame rearrangements with V and J called that TCRdb kept. Clones are partly lost; checked studies trace under half to an unresolved V gene and leave the rest unexplained. The sample profile shows roughly 27,000 clones; more than 85% of them were found once. Clones ranked in the top ten supply 25% to 35% of the sample. The specimen was peripheral blood, collected before any cancer treatment. These TCRs come from a female donor over 55 with stage I lung adenocarcinoma.

This chain links TRBV6-5 with TRBJ1-4, with D possibly being TRBD1 (5 bases). This CDR3 has 14 amino acids. The V end lost 6 bases, the J end lost 0 bases, and 8 bases lay between the germline ends. Germline CDR1 and CDR2: MNHEY and SVGAGI. The chain's CDR3 is CASRGTATNEKLFF. The CDR3 DNA is TGTGCCAGCAGGGGGACTGCAACTAATGAAAAACTGTTTTTT.

The chain carries TRBV14 and TRBJ2-5, with TRBD1 as a possible D gene (5 bases). V was shortened by 1 base and J by 3 bases, with 9 bases between the two germline ends. This CDR3 region has 14 residues. Germline loops: CDR1 SGHDN, CDR2 FVKESK. CDR3: CASSQVDIEETQYF. The DNA for the CDR3 is TGTGCCAGCAGCCAAGTGGACATAGAAGAGACCCAGTACTTC.

V usage is TRBV28 and J usage is TRBJ1-2; D remains unclear. In germline, CDR1 is MDHEN, CDR2 SYDVKM. V dropped 6 bases and J dropped 4 bases, with 12 bases sitting between them. The CDR3 length is 13 residues. The CDR3 spells CASRPGGFYGYTF. The DNA of the CDR3 is TGTGCCAGCAGGCCGGGTGGATTCTATGGCTACACCTTC.

The rearrangement links TRBV30 to TRBJ1-6, with TRBD1 matching 8 bases. The germline CDR1 and CDR2 sequences are GTSNPN and SVGIG (reference sequence). The ends lost 1 base at V and 5 bases at J; junction bases unmatched: 10. CDR3 length: 17 amino acids. The CDR3 spells CAWSADRGGYNNSPLHF. DNA of the CDR3: TGTGCCTGGAGTGCTGACAGGGGAGGATATAATAATTCACCCCTCCACTTT.

There are a few counts of this clone. This sequence joins TRBV9 and TRBJ2-7; TRBD2 is a possible D gene (6 bases). Trimming removed 3 bases from V and 6 bases from J, with 16 bases in between. Germline CDR1 SGDLS, CDR2 YYNGEE. CDR3 length equals 14 residues. The CDR3 DNA reads TGTGCCAGCAGCGGGCGGGGCAGGGAGCTCGAGCAGTACTTC. Its translation: CASSGRGRELEQYF.

The V and J genes are TRBV29-1 and TRBJ2-5, with D possibly TRBD2 on 6 matching bases. With 2 bases removed from V and 4 bases from J, the gap between germline ends came to 8 bases. Looked up from germline, CDR1 is SQVTM and CDR2 is ANQGSEA. The CDR3 runs 12 residues. The DNA of the CDR3 is TGCAGCGTTGAACAGGGAGGAGAGACCCAGTACTTC. Protein: CSVEQGGETQYF.

This chain links TRBV2 with TRBJ2-2; tentatively, D is TRBD1 (6 bases). This CDR3 has 15 residues. CDR1 is SNHLY, CDR2 FYNNEI, per germline. Trimming removed 6 bases from V and 0 bases from J, with 11 bases in between. CDR3 nucleotides: TGTGCCAGCAGAACTGGGACAACGAACACCGGGGAGCTGTTTTTT. It yields the protein CASRTGTTNTGELFF.

The chain carries TRBV25-1 and TRBJ1-4; perhaps TRBD1 as D (6 bases). V was trimmed by 0 bases and J by 8 bases, leaving 19 bases between them. There are 17 residues in the CDR3. The germline CDR1 and CDR2 sequences are MGHDK and SYGVNS. CDR3 coding DNA: TGTGCCAGCAGTGAATATGCCCAGGGGCCGTTGTTGGAAAAACTGTTTTTT. Protein: CASSEYAQGPLLEKLFF.

V gene TRBV2 combines with J gene TRBJ1-5; TRBD1 matches 7 bases. V shed 9 bases and J 0 bases; nucleotides not matched to a gene: 8. This CDR3 has 15 amino acids. CDR1 is SNHLY, CDR2 FYNNEI, per germline. This CDR3 reads CASKEGAASNQPQHF. CDR3 bases: TGTGCCAGTAAAGAGGGGGCGGCTAGCAATCAGCCCCAGCATTTT. The full variable domain, its missing parts supplied by reference TRBV2 and TRBJ1-5, is EPEVTQTPSHQVTQMGQEVILRCVPISNHLYFYWYRQILGQKVEFLVSFYNNEISEKSEIFDDQFSVERPDGSNFTLKIRSTKLEDSAMYFCASKEGAASNQPQHFGDGTRLSIL.

This clone appeared once. This CDR3 reads CASSLEQGPAFF. CDR3 sequence (DNA): TGTGCCAGCAGCTTAGAACAGGGTCCGGCTTTCTTT. The rearrangement joins TRBV11-3 to TRBJ1-1, with a weak D call TRBD1 (6 bases). The CDR3 has 12 residues. V was trimmed by 0 bases and J by 11 bases, leaving 10 bases between them. The V gene's germline CDR1 is SGHNT and CDR2 YENEEA.

The chain recombines TRBV7-6 with TRBJ2-5; D gene unclear. V lost 2 bases to trimming and J lost 0 bases, with 4 bases between them. The CDR3 length is 13 residues. Germline V gives CDR1 SGHVS, CDR2 FNYEAQ. The DNA for the CDR3 is TGTGCCAGCAGCTTAAAACACCAAGAGACCCAGTACTTC. It translates to CASSLKHQETQYF.

This clone appeared a single time. The rearrangement links TRBV4-1 to TRBJ2-1; TRBD2 matches 12 bases. CDR1 is MGHRA, CDR2 YSYEKL, per germline. This CDR3 is built from 21 residues. J was trimmed by 0 bases and V by 0 bases; bases with no gene match: 12. CDR3 bases: TGCGCCAGCAGCCAAGATCGGAAGGGACTAGCGGGCCCCTCCTCCTACAATGAGCAGTTCTTC. It translates to CASSQDRKGLAGPSSYNEQFF.

This chain joins TRBV7-9 and TRBJ1-1; D gene uncertain. The germline V gene encodes CDR1 SEHNR and CDR2 FQNEAQ (reference sequence). V was clipped by 1 base and J by 11 bases, with 14 bases between them. The CDR3 length is 13 residues. CDR3 protein: CASSLGTTNVAFF. The CDR3 region has the DNA TGTGCCAGCAGCTTAGGGACGACGAACGTCGCTTTCTTT.

J is TRBJ2-3 and V is TRBV5-1; TRBD2 matches at 9 bases. V shed 4 bases, J shed 2 bases, and the junction held 11 bases outside the gene matches. The CDR3 runs to 17 residues. CDR1 and CDR2 (germline): SGHRS, YFSETQ. The DNA of the CDR3 is TGCGCCAGCAGCCCCAGGGCGGGGGGGCTTACCACAGATACGCAGTATTTT. Translation gives CASSPRAGGLTTDTQYF.

This chain joins TRBV6-1 and TRBJ1-3, with no clear D. Trimming shortened V by 7 bases and J by 4 bases, and 11 bases separated the two germline ends. The CDR3 covers 13 residues. In germline, CDR1 is MNHNS, CDR2 SASEGT. CDR3 nucleotides: TGTGCCAGCACCGACCCTGGCGGAAACACCATATATTTT. It translates to CASTDPGGNTIYF.

V is TRBV11-2 and J is TRBJ2-6; no definite D call. Trimming stripped 5 bases from V and 4 bases from J, with 12 bases between. The CDR3 runs to 15 residues. Germline assignment: CDR1 SGHAT and CDR2 FQNNGV. In DNA form, the CDR3 reads TGTGCCAGCAGCGACTTGCGTTTCGGGGCCAACGTCCTGACTTTC. This codes for CASSDLRFGANVLTF.

The chain combines TRBV5-6 with TRBJ1-5; D possibly corresponds to TRBD1 (5 bases). Trimming removed 0 bases at V and 3 bases at J, with 13 bases between. Germline loops: CDR1 SGHDT, CDR2 YYEEEE. This CDR3 is built from 16 residues. The CDR3 protein is CASSLERDGNNQPQHF. The CDR3 DNA follows: TGTGCCAGCAGCTTGGAAAGGGACGGGAACAATCAGCCCCAGCATTTT.

The J gene is TRBJ2-3, the V gene TRBV5-1, with a tentative D call TRBD2 (6 bases). The V and J ends lost 5 bases and 1 base respectively, with 14 bases between them. The CDR3 loop spans 15 amino acids. The V gene's germline CDR1 is SGHRS and CDR2 YFSETQ. DNA of the CDR3: TGCGCCAGCAGGGCGGGGACTTTGGGCACAGATACGCAGTATTTT. It yields the protein CASRAGTLGTDTQYF.

This clone came up a few times. The V and J genes are TRBV19 and TRBJ1-5; D perhaps matches TRBD1 (6 bases). V gave up 4 bases and J gave up 5 bases, with 15 bases separating them. Per the germline V gene, CDR1 is LNHDA and CDR2 is SQIVND (reference sequence). The length of the CDR3 is 15 residues. This CDR3 is CASSKIQGIDQPQHF. The DNA of the CDR3 is TGTGCCAGTAGTAAGATACAGGGAATCGATCAGCCCCAGCATTTT.

The rearrangement links TRBV15 to TRBJ1-1; D ambiguous. Germline V gene data show CDR1 as LNHNV and CDR2 as YYDKDF (reference sequence). V lost 0 bases and J 1 base, leaving 15 bases between the germline ends. The CDR3 loop spans 17 amino acids. The CDR3: CATSRDRIGPKNTEAFF. In DNA, the CDR3 is TGTGCCACCAGCAGAGATCGAATAGGACCTAAGAACACTGAAGCTTTCTTT.

The V gene is TRBV5-4, the J gene TRBJ2-3, with TRBD1 matching over 9 bases. Losses at the gene ends were 4 bases for V and 0 bases for J; bases not matched to a gene: 9. CDR3 length: 17 residues. Germline V CDR1 and CDR2: SGHNT, YYREEE (reference sequence). The CDR3 sequence: CASSLPSGTGSTDTQYF. The CDR3 bases are TGTGCCAGCAGCCTCCCTTCCGGGACAGGGAGCACAGATACGCAGTATTTT.

This clone showed up just a few times. The chain joins TRBV5-1 to TRBJ2-5; no clear D. The CDR3 extends over 11 amino acids. In germline, CDR1 is SGHRS, CDR2 YFSETQ. The V end was cut by 2 bases, the J end by 5 bases, with 4 bases between. This CDR3 reads CASSFRETQYF. The CDR3 nucleotides read TGCGCCAGCAGCTTCCGGGAGACCCAGTACTTC.

This rearrangement joins TRBV7-3 to TRBJ1-1, with 7 nucleotides matching TRBD1. CDR3 length: 13 residues. Germline values: CDR1 SGHTA, CDR2 FQGTGA. V gave up 8 bases and J gave up 3 bases; unmatched junction bases: 6. This chain's CDR3 is CASANQGDTEAFF. Here the CDR3 DNA reads TGTGCCAGCGCAAACCAGGGGGACACTGAAGCTTTCTTT.